The present T cell receptor beta chain was sequenced within a study of T cell responses to AZD1222 COVID-19 vaccine. The method was immunoSEQ multiplex PCR; TCRdb's version includes in-frame clones alone and lacks a portion of them. The table records about 160,000 clones, 92% of them present only once. Notes on the study in general: Recipients of AZD1222 seropositive at baseline numbered only six or seven. There were vaccine-associated CD4 TCRs across spike, dominant at 160-218 and 743-854. Among the donors, most were white British and more were female, and clonal diversity was possibly underestimated.

With respect to this clone: Its antigen is not identified.

V lost 4 bases and J 5 bases, leaving 18 bases between the germline ends. Germline lookup yields CDR1 SGHKS and CDR2 YYEKEE (reference sequence). The CDR3 runs 15 residues. The sequence was collected from an adult in good health. This specimen consisted of peripheral blood, obtained on day 0 of MenACWY control vaccination. This chain uses TRBV5-5 with TRBJ1-1; D may be TRBD1 (6 bases). The CDR3: CASSANGGGLTEAFF. CDR3 sequence (DNA): TGTGCCAGCAGCGCCAACGGCGGGGGCTTAACTGAAGCTTTCTTT.